This T cell receptor (beta chain) was identified during a study of blood T cell repertoires in COVID-19. Turning to the study itself: Researchers got acute and convalescent COVID-19 samples from the United States, Italy and Spain. Nucleic acid was either cDNA or gDNA, and it came from T cells, B-cell-depleted T cells, or PBMCs.

Authors' data handling: Scientists estimated how many nucleated cells there were by amplifying reference gene primers. Profiled with immunoSEQ multiplex PCR; TCRdb holds only in-frame clones, not every one. That table is the source of V, J and clone size, and D and trimming were worked out from the DNA. The sample yields tens of thousands of clones, 82% seen once. The CDR3 consists of 13 residues. Germline V gene lookup returns CDR1 GTSNPN and CDR2 SVGIG (reference sequence). The V end lost 3 bases, the J end lost 4 bases, and 12 bases lay between the germline ends. The clonotype was recovered from a woman aged 55-69 years with acute or convalescent COVID-19. V and J are TRBV30 and TRBJ1-1; possible D gene TRBD1, 6 bases. The sequencing sample was made of peripheral blood. CDR3 region: CAWSRDMATEAFF. CDR3 bases: TGTGCCTGGAGCCGGGACATGGCCACTGAAGCTTTCTTT. Variable domain in full (rest from reference TRBV30 and TRBJ1-1): SQTIHQWPATLVQPVGSPLSLECTVEGTSNPNLYWYRQAAGRGLQLLFYSVGIGQISSEVPQNLSASRPQDRQFILSSKKLLLSDSGFYLCAWSRDMATEAFFGQGTRLTVV.